This T cell receptor beta chain was retrieved from a study of blood T cell repertoires in COVID-19. Germline V gives CDR1 SGHRS, CDR2 YFSETQ. Trimming removed 0 bases from V and 2 bases from J, with 8 bases in between. The CDR3 sequence is 15 residues long. Sequenced by immunoSEQ multiplex PCR; TCRdb stores in-frame clones only, minus some. The sample has 400,000 to 500,000 clones; roughly 90% are singletons. The chain is built from TRBV5-1 and TRBJ2-2, with a possible D match to TRBD1 (5 bases). The receptor's source is a woman between 40 and 50 years old who had recovered from COVID-19. Sequences were obtained from PBMCs or T cells enriched from blood (not recorded which). CDR3 sequence (DNA): TGCGCCAGCAGCTTGGAGCAGGGAAACACCGGGGAGCTGTTTTTT. Translation gives CASSLEQGNTGELFF.